The 5 T cell receptor beta chains listed next were all sequenced from one sample in a study of T cell repertoires in cytomegalovirus infection (dated by TCRdb to about 2019). Antigen specificity for these receptors is unknown. This specimen's treatment or condition label, interpreted: in vitro stimulation with specific CMV peptide epitopes to enrich CMV-specific T cells. For sequencing, an Illumina HiSeq 1500 was employed. TCRdb ran its own pipeline on the public reads, namely fastp trimming at Q25 and MiXCR clone calling, and kept in-frame beta chains. Each entry merges the rows of one CDR3 protein and shows their most common DNA and genes. The sample profile shows 600,000 to 700,000 distinct CDR3 sequences; around 30% of them were found once. Of the sample, 15% to 20% falls within the top ten clones. The sample here was cultured PBMCs, taken from culture after CMV antigen stimulation. Receptor source: a human donor in good health (CMV status not recorded). Some clones in this sample may be carry-over from other donors' samples.

This clonotype has only a few counts. This sequence joins TRBV7-2 and TRBJ1-1; a weak D match, TRBD1 (5 bases). Germline V gene sequence: CDR1 SGHTA, CDR2 FQGNSA. There are 15 residues in the CDR3. V dropped 4 bases and J dropped 3 bases, with 15 bases sitting between them. This chain's CDR3 is CASSSSGGGYTEAFF. CDR3 sequence (DNA): TGTGCCAGCAGCTCGTCCGGGGGAGGCTACACTGAAGCTTTCTTT.

The chain carries TRBV2 and TRBJ2-1; the D gene is possibly TRBD2 (5 bases). Germline CDR1 and CDR2: SNHLY and FYNNEI. CDR3 length: 16 amino acids. V lost 5 bases and J 6 bases, leaving 20 bases between the germline ends. CDR3 loop: CASSFRAVLAGNEQFF. CDR3 nucleotides: TGTGCCAGCAGTTTCCGAGCGGTCCTGGCGGGCAATGAGCAGTTCTTC.

V usage is TRBV19 and J usage is TRBJ1-2; no definite D call. This CDR3 contains 13 residues. The V end lost 2 bases, the J end lost 5 bases, and 9 bases lay between the germline ends. Germline CDR1 and CDR2: LNHDA and SQIVND (reference sequence). The CDR3 region has the DNA TGTGCCAGTAGTATACGCGGACCGTATGGCTACACCTTC. Its translation: CASSIRGPYGYTF. Drawing the rest from reference TRBV19 and TRBJ1-2, the complete variable domain is DGGITQSPKYLFRKEGQNVTLSCEQNLNHDAMYWYRQDPGQGLRLIYYSQIVNDFQKGDIAEGYSVSREKKESFPLTVTSAQKNPTAFYLCASSIRGPYGYTFGSGTRLTVV.

The V and J genes are TRBV5-1 and TRBJ1-4, with D possibly being TRBD1 (5 bases). V lost 4 bases and J lost 5, with 15 bases in between. Germline CDR1 and CDR2: SGHRS and YFSETQ. CDR3 length equals 15 residues. CDR3 amino acids: CASSGRGEWNEKLFF. For the CDR3, the DNA is TGCGCCAGCAGCGGAAGAGGGGAGTGGAATGAAAAACTGTTTTTT.

This chain connects TRBV20-1 to TRBJ1-2; D might be TRBD1 (5 bases). Germline V CDR1 and CDR2: DFQATT, SNEGSKA (reference sequence). The CDR3 has 14 amino acids. Trimming took off 0 bases at V and 6 bases at J, with 14 bases between the two ends. CDR3 protein: CSARDTTGPDGYTF. CDR3 DNA sequence: TGCAGTGCTAGAGATACCACAGGACCCGATGGCTACACCTTC.